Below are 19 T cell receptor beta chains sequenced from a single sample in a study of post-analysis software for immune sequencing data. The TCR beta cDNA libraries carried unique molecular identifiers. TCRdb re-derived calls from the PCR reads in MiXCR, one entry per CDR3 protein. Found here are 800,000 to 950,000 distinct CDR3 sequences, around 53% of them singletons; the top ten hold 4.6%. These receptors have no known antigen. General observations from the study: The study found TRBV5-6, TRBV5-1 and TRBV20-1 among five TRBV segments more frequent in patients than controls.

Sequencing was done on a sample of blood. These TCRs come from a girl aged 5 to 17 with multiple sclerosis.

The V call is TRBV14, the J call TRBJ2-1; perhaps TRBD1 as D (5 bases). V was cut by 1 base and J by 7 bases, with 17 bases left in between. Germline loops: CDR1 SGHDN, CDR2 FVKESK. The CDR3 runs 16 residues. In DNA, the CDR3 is TGTGCCAGCAGCCAAGTTGACGGTCGGAAGGGGAATGAGCAGTTCTTC. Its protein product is CASSQVDGRKGNEQFF.

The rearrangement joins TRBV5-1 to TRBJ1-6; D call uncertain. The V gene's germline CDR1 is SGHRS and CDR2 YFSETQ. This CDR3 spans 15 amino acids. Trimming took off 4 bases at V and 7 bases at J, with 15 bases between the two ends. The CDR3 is CASSIGPGGNSPLHF. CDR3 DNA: TGCGCCAGCAGCATCGGACCCGGCGGAAATTCACCCCTCCACTTT. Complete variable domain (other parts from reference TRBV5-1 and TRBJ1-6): KAGVTQTPRYLIKTRGQQVTLSCSPISGHRSVSWYQQTPGQGLQFLFEYFSETQRNKGNFPGRFSGRQFSNSRSEMNVSTLELGDSALYLCASSIGPGGNSPLHFGNGTRLTVT.

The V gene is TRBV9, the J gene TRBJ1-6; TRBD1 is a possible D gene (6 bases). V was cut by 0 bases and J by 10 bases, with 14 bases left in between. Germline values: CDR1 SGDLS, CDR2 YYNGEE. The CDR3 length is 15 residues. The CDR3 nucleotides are TGTGCCAGCAGCGTAGCCGGCAGGGGAGCGTCACCCCTCCACTTT. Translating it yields CASSVAGRGASPLHF.

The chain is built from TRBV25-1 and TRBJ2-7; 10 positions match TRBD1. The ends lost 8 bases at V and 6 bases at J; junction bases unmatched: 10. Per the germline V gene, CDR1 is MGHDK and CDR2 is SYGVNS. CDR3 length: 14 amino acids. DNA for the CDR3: TGTGCCAGCTCCCGACAGGGGGCGAGGGGCGAGCAGTACTTC. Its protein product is CASSRQGARGEQYF.

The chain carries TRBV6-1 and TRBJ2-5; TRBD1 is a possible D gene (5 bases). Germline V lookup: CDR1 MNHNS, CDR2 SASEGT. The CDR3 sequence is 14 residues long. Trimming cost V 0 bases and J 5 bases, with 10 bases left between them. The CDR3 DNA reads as TGTGCCAGCAGTGAAGCTGCAGGGATCGAGACCCAGTACTTC. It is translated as CASSEAAGIETQYF.

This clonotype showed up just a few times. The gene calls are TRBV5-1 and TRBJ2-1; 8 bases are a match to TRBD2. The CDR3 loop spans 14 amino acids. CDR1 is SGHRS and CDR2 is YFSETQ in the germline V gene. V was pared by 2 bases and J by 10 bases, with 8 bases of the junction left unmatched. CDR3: CASSFLDGGGEQFF. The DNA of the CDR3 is TGCGCCAGCAGCTTTCTGGACGGCGGGGGGGAGCAGTTCTTC.

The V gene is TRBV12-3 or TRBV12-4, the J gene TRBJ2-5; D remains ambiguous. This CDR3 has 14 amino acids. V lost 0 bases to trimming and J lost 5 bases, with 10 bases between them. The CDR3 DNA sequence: TGTGCCAGCAGTTTAGCGCCCCTGGAGGAGACCCAGTACTTC. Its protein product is CASSLAPLEETQYF.

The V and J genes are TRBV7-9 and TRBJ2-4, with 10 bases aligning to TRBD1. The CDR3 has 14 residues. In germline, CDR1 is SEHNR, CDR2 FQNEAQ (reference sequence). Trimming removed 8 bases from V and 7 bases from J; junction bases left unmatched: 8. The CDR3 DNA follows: TGTGCCAGCCACCGAGGACAGGGGGAGAACATTCAGTACTTC. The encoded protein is CASHRGQGENIQYF.

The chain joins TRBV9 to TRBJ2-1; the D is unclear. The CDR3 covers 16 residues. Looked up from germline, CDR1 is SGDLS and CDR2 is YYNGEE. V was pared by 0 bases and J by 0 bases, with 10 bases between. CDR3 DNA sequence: TGTGCCAGCAGCGTAGCCACCCGAGGCTCCTACAATGAGCAGTTCTTC. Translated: CASSVATRGSYNEQFF.

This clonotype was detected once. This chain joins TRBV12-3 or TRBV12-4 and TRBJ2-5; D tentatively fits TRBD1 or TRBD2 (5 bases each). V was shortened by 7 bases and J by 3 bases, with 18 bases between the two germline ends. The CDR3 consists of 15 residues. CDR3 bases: TGTGCCAGCATGCTGGGACGGCGGCGGGAAGAGACCCAGTACTTC. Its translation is CASMLGRRREETQYF.

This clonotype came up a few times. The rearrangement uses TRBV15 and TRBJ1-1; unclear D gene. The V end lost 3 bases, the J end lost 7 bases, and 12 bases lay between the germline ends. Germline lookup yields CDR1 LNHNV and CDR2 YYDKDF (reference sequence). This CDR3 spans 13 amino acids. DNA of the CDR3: TGTGCCACCAGCAGTTTGGGTTGGGGTGAAGCTTTCTTT. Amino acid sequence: CATSSLGWGEAFF.

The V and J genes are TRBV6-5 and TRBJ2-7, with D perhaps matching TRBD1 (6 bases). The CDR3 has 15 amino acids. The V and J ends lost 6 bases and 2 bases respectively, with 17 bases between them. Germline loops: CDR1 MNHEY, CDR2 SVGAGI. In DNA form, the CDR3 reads TGTGCCAGCAGATACCAAACAGGGAATACCTACGAGCAGTACTTC. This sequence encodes CASRYQTGNTYEQYF.

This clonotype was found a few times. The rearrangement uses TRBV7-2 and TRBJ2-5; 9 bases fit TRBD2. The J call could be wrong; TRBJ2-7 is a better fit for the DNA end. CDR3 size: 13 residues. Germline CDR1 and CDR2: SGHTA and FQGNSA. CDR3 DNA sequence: TGTGCCAGCAGCTTAGGCGGGGGGGCCGAGCAGTACTTC. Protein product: CASSLGGGAEQYF.

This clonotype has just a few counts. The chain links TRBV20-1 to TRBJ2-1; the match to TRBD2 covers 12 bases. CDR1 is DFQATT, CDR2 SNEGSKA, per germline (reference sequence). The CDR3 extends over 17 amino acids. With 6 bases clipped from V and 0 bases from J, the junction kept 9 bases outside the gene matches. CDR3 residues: CSATGTSGFFSYNEQFF. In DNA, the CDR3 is TGCAGTGCAACCGGGACTAGCGGGTTCTTCTCCTACAATGAGCAGTTCTTC.

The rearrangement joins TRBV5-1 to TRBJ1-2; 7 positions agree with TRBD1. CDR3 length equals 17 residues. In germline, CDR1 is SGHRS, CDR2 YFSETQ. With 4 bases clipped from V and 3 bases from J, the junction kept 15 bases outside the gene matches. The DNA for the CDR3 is TGCGCCAGCAGCAAAGGGACAGAACCGCTAACCGACTATGGCTACACCTTC. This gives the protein CASSKGTEPLTDYGYTF.

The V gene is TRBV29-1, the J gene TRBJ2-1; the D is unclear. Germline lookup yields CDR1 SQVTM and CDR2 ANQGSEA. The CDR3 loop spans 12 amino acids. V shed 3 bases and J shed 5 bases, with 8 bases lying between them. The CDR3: CSVEKLNNEQFF. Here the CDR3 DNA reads TGCAGCGTTGAGAAGCTTAACAATGAGCAGTTCTTC.

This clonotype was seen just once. The CDR3 reads CASIDVTRAKNIQYF. In DNA, the CDR3 is TGTGCCAGTATTGACGTGACAAGGGCCAAAAACATTCAGTACTTC. The gene calls are TRBV19 and TRBJ2-4; no reliable D call. Germline V gene sequence: CDR1 LNHDA, CDR2 SQIVND (reference sequence). CDR3 length: 15 amino acids. Trimming took off 7 bases at V and 1 base at J, with 14 bases between the two ends.

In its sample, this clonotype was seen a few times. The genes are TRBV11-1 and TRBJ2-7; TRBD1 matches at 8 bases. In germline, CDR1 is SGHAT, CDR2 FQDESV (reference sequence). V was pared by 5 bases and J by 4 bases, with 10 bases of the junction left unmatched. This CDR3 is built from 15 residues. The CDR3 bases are TGTGCCAGCAGCACATCAGACAGGGGAAGTTACGAGCAGTACTTC. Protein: CASSTSDRGSYEQYF.

CDR3 bases: TGTGCCAGCAGCCTACGTGTAGCGGGAGAGGGTACGCAGTATTTT. Protein product: CASSLRVAGEGTQYF. This chain connects TRBV28 to TRBJ2-3; TRBD2 agrees at 9 bases. The CDR3 has 15 amino acids. V shed 6 bases and J 8 bases; nucleotides not matched to a gene: 12. Germline loops: CDR1 MDHEN, CDR2 SYDVKM.